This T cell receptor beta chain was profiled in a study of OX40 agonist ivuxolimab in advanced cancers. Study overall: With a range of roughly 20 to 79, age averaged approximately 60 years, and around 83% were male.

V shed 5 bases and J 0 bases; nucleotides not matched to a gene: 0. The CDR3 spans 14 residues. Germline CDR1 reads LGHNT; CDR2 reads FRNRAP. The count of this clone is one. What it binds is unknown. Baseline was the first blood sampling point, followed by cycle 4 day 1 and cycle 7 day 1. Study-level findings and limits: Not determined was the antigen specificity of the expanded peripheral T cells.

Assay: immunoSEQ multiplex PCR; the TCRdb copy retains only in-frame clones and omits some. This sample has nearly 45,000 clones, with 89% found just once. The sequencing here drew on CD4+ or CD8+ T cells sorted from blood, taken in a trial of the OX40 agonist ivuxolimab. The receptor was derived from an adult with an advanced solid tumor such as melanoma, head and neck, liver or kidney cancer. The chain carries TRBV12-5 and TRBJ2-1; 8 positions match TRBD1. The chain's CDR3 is CASGTGGSYNEQFF. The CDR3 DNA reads TGTGCTAGTGGTACAGGGGGCTCCTACAATGAGCAGTTCTTC. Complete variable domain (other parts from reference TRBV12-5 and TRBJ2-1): DARVTQTPRHKVTEMGQEVTMRCQPILGHNTVFWYRQTMMQGLELLAYFRNRAPLDDSGMPKDRFSAEMPDATLATLKIQPSEPRDSAVYFCASGTGGSYNEQFFGPGTRLTVL.